This note documents a single T cell receptor (beta chain) sequence. Its target is unknown. Sequencing was performed with immunoSEQ multiplex PCR; in TCRdb, only in-frame clones are kept and a portion is missing. The data contain more than 15,000 clones, about nine tenths of them singletons. This entry belongs to a study of T cell responses to AZD1222 COVID-19 vaccine. Researchers grouped second doses given at about 4 or about 12 weeks into one pool. Study observations and caveats: Donors were largely white British and mainly female; clonal diversity was possibly underestimated. The study found Spike-specific TCR breadth and depth rose after two AZD1222 doses. No day 14 peak samples; only post-peak repertoires were characterized.

The V segment lost 5 bases and the J segment 1 base; nucleotides outside the gene matches: 7. Germline CDR1 reads MGHRA; CDR2 reads YSYEKL. The CDR3 covers 16 residues. The source of this sequence is an adult who received the AZD1222 COVID-19 vaccine. The material sequenced was peripheral blood, taken 28 days after the second AZD1222 dose. The rearrangement joins TRBV4-1 to TRBJ2-7, with 11 bases fitting TRBD2. The CDR3 region is CASSSRLAGGSYEQYF. In DNA form, the CDR3 reads TGCGCCAGCAGCAGCCGGCTAGCGGGAGGATCCTACGAGCAGTACTTC.